This T cell receptor (beta chain) was documented in a study of cytomegalovirus exposure and HLA in healthy donors. Across the study: Most donors, 70% to 85% of roughly 400 genotyped, fell in the Caucasian-associated ancestry cluster. Study-level results: Some V segments, TRBV6-2 and TRBV6-3 among them, were indistinguishable and were therefore excluded. One variant, a missense change in DCLRE1C, was linked in a later analysis to TCR beta V- and J-gene trimming.

Primers included in the PCR were 60 Vbeta and 13 Jbeta primers. Per the original data handling: Later, some 79 million unique TCR beta chains were counted in an analysis, and about 10 million of them were shared. TCRdb's copy holds only in-frame clones and misses some; the assay was immunoSEQ multiplex PCR. V, J and clone size are those of that table, while D and trimming were read from the DNA. The sample lists about 150,000 clones, 9.7% seen once, with 1.5% to 2% in the top ten. This clone was detected a few times. As yet, its antigen is unknown. Looked up from germline, CDR1 is MNHEY and CDR2 is SVGAGI. The CDR3 is made up of 15 amino acids. The V end was cut by 6 bases, the J end by 5 bases, with 17 bases between.

The sequence derives from a man aged 50 or older in good health and CMV-seronegative. Sequenced: PBMCs. The chain carries TRBV6-5 and TRBJ2-1; tentative D call: TRBD1 (7 bases). The DNA for the CDR3 is TGTGCCAGCAGCTCCAGGGGGGAGTTCCACAATGAGCAGTTCTTC. Its translation is CASSSRGEFHNEQFF.